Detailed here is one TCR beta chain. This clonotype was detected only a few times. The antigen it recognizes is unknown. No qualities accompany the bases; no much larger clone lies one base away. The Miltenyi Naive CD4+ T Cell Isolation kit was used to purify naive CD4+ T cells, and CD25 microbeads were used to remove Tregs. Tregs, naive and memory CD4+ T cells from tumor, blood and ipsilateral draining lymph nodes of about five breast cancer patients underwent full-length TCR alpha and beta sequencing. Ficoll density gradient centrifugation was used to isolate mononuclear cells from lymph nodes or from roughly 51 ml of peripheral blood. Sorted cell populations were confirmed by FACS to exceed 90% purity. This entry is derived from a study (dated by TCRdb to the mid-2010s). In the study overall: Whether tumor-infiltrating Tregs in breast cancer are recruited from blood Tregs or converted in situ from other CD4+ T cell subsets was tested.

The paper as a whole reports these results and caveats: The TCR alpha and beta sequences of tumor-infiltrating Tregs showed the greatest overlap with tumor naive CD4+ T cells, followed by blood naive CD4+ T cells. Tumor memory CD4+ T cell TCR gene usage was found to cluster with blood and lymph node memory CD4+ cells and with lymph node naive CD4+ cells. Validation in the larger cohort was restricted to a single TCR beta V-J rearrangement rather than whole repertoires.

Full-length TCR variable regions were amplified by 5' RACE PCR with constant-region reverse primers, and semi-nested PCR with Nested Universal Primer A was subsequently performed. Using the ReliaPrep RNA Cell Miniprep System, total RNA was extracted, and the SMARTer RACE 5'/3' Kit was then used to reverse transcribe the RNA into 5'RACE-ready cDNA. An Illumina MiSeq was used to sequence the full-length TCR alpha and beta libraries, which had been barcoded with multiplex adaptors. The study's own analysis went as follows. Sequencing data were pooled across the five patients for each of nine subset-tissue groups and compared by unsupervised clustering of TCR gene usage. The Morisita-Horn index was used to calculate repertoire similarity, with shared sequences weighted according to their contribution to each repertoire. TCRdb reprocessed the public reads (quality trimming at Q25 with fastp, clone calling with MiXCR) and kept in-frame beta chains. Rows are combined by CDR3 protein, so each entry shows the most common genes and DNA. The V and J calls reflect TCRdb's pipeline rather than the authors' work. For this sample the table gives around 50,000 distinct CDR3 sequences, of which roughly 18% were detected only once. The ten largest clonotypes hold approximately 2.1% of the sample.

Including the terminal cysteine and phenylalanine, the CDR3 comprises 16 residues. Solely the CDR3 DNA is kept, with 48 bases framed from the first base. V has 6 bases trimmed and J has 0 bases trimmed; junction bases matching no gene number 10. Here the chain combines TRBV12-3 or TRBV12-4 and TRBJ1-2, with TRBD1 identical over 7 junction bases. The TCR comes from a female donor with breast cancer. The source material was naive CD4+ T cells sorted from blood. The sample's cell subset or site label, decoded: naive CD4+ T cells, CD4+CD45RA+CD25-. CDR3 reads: CASSYFPGTANYGYTF. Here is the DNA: TGTGCCAGCAGCTACTTCCCCGGGACAGCTAACTATGGCTACACCTTC.